This T cell receptor (beta chain) was sequenced for a study of coeliac disease. In regard to this clone: The antigen remains unidentified.

Findings and limits, study-wide: Lower clonality than controls marked TRB and TRG repertoires from active celiac intraepithelial and lamina propria samples. Unbiased detection of gliadin-specific T cells was judged not feasible with this approach.

Here immunoSEQ multiplex PCR was the method, and the copy in TCRdb shows in-frame clones only, minus some. The repertoire consists of more than 6,000 clones, with almost 70% occurring once and the leading ten covering about 4.1%. Sequencing used one aliquot of approximately 490,000 cells per fraction. The sample comprised lamina propria lymphocytes from the gut. The TCR sequence derives from a woman aged 18-29 years with active celiac disease.

The CDR3 reads CASSPQGGLYNEQFF. The CDR3 DNA is TGTGCCAGCAGCCCCCAGGGGGGCCTCTACAATGAGCAGTTCTTC. The V and J genes are TRBV5-4 and TRBJ2-1, with D possibly being TRBD1 (7 bases). The V end lost 4 bases, the J end lost 3 bases, and 14 bases lay between the germline ends. The CDR3 is made up of 15 amino acids. CDR1 SGHNT and CDR2 YYREEE come from the germline V gene (reference sequence).